This is a list of T cell receptor beta chains from one sample in a study of shared clonotypes between healthy human individuals. The table came from immunoSEQ multiplex PCR; TCRdb's copy has only in-frame clones and leaves some out. Here the sample spans 300,000 to 400,000 clones, around 86% being singletons. The specimen was memory CD8+ T cells sorted from blood. All receptors derive from a man aged 18 to 30 in good health. Each CDR3 is given with its conserved first and last residue. Part of the rows lack a size; the others show once, few, many or a class for expanded clones.

>few|TRBV30|TRBJ2-3
CAWDVGGQDTQYF
>.|TRBV28|TRBJ1-5
CASSSLQGVSNQPQHF
>.|TRBV4-1|TRBJ2-1
CASSQVGGSYNEQFF
>.|TRBV11-2|TRBJ2-7
CASSEDRFPSYEQYF
>.|TRBV7-8|TRBJ2-2
CASRVGNTGELFF
>.|TRBV6-5|TRBJ2-3
CASSYSERAPTDTQYF
>.|TRBV9|TRBJ2-7
CASSVGTAYEQYF
>.|TRBV14|TRBJ2-7
CASSQENLKYEQYF
>.|TRBV27|TRBJ2-1
CASSLSEGEVNNEQFF
>.|TRBV13|TRBJ2-7
CASSPGTGEQYF
>.|TRBV2|TRBJ1-4
CASSGPVEGPEKLFF
>.|TRBV9|TRBJ2-3
CASSEPIAGGTDTQYF
>.|TRBV7-8|TRBJ2-5
CASSRRTVGQETQYF
>.|TRBV19|TRBJ2-4
CASSINSESFRDYRGIQYF
>.|TRBV28|TRBJ1-6
CASSLPGQRAYNSPLHF
>.|TRBV13|TRBJ1-1
CASSLNPGYMYEAFF
>.|TRBV4-3|TRBJ2-7
CASSWGGRAPYEQYF
>once|TRBV30|TRBJ1-4
CAWTGPSSEKLFF
>.|TRBV25-1|TRBJ1-4
CASSDEIGAGPGKLFF
>.|TRBV25-1|TRBJ2-3
CASSRPGGSDTQYF
>few|TRBV5-8|TRBJ2-7
CASSSTSGRHIYEQYF
>.|TRBV9|TRBJ1-1
CASSLGGGTEAFF
>.|TRBV6-4|TRBJ1-2
CASSDGQGASYGYTF
>once|TRBV7-2|TRBJ2-7
CASSLSPLHEQYF
>few|TRBV27|TRBJ1-5
CASSDQGTGAGNQPQHF
>.|TRBV2|TRBJ2-1
CASSGPTTGGSYNEQFF
>few|TRBV4-1|TRBJ1-2
CASSQEGPGAYGYTF
>once|TRBV30|TRBJ2-7
CACSQGHEQYF
>.|TRBV7-6|TRBJ1-6
CASSLSQGFYNSPLHF
>.|TRBV15|TRBJ1-1
CATSREGLSMNTEAFF
>.|TRBV9|TRBJ1-6
CASSVGDGQSSYNSPLHF
>many|TRBV4-3|TRBJ2-3
CASSTFIWEVSTDTQYF
>.|TRBV4-3|TRBJ2-2
CASSPEGLAGENGELFF
>.|TRBV27|TRBJ2-5
CASSFQGAETQYF
>.|TRBV5-6|TRBJ2-3
CASSFAFLDDTQYF
>.|TRBV6-5|TRBJ1-1
CASIRGMNTEAFF
>.|TRBV5-1|TRBJ2-7
CASSLGASYEQYF
>once|TRBV4-1|TRBJ2-3
CASSQEGSGGAATDTQYF
>.|TRBV4-1|TRBJ2-3
CASSQQGPDTQYF
>.|TRBV6-6|TRBJ2-1
CASSTGQGIYNEQFF
>.|TRBV7-9|TRBJ2-2
CASSSWTEATGELFF
>.|TRBV6-6|TRBJ1-4
CASSYSIGGANEKLFF
>few|TRBV5-4|TRBJ2-1
CASRKGWENYNEQFF
>.|TRBV6-1|TRBJ2-1
CASSDPANEQFF
>.|TRBV27|TRBJ2-5
CASSQFPGETQYF
>few|TRBV4-3|TRBJ2-3
CASSQDVQGQSTDTQYF
>.|TRBV5-8|TRBJ1-1
CASSLSMRGQTEAFF
>.|TRBV29-1|TRBJ2-1
CSAWVATYNEQFF